Below, 11 T cell receptor beta chains from the same sample are listed, as sequenced in a study of blood T cells in healthy people across ages. A sample-barcoded 5' primer and a J-beta primer mix were used in a second PCR of roughly 7 to 12 cycles. TCRdb itself ran the 5' RACE reads through MiXCR, one entry per CDR3 protein. Of about 1 million distinct CDR3 sequences listed, over 35% are singletons. Sequences were obtained from blood. These TCRs come from a woman aged 60 to 75 in good health.

CDR3 protein: CAIAGTGGGETQYF. The DNA of the CDR3 is TGTGCCATCGCCGGGACAGGGGGCGGTGAGACCCAGTACTTC. The chain links TRBV10-3 to TRBJ2-5; TRBD1 matches 12 bases. The germline V gene has CDR1 ENHRY and CDR2 SYGVKD. The CDR3 loop spans 14 amino acids. Trimming removed 8 bases from V and 5 bases from J; junction bases left unmatched: 6.

This clonotype was recorded a few times. The chain joins TRBV7-9 to TRBJ2-5, with a weak D call TRBD1 (6 bases). The CDR3 is made up of 15 amino acids. V was shortened by 2 bases and J by 2 bases, with 12 bases between the two germline ends. Germline values: CDR1 SEHNR, CDR2 FQNEAQ (reference sequence). CDR3 bases: TGTGCCAGCAGCTTATCTGGGACATTACAAGAGACCCAGTACTTC. Its translation is CASSLSGTLQETQYF.

A word on this clonotype: The junction and the germline gene differ at one end; a read error may be behind it. This chain connects TRBV12-3 or TRBV12-4 to TRBJ1-2; 7 nucleotides agree with TRBD1. The CDR3 length is 13 residues. CDR3 DNA: TGTACCAGCACTCTGACAGGGAACTATGGCTACACCTTC. Encoded protein: CTSTLTGNYGYTF.

This clonotype was picked up a small number of times. The chain uses TRBV5-5 and TRBJ2-1; D is perhaps TRBD1 (6 bases). Trimming pared 3 bases from V and 0 bases from J, leaving 10 bases between. Germline-derived CDR1 and CDR2 are SGHKS and YYEKEE (reference sequence). The CDR3 totals 15 residues. The CDR3 here is CASSSTRGSYNEQFF. The CDR3, as DNA: TGTGCCAGCAGCTCGACCAGGGGCTCCTACAATGAGCAGTTCTTC.

The V call is TRBV28, the J call TRBJ2-4, with D perhaps being TRBD1 or TRBD2 (5 bases each). The closer fit of TRBJ2-7 to the DNA end suggests the J call may be wrong. CDR1 MDHEN and CDR2 SYDVKM come from the germline V gene. This CDR3 region has 15 residues. CDR3 in amino acids: CASRVNTGHTYEQYF. CDR3 DNA sequence: TGTGCCAGCAGAGTCAATACGGGGCATACCTACGAGCAGTACTTC.

This clonotype appeared a few times. J is TRBJ2-3 and V is TRBV2; D perhaps matches TRBD1 (6 bases). Germline loops: CDR1 SNHLY, CDR2 FYNNEI. The germline V and J ends were trimmed by 6 bases and 5 bases, with 15 bases remaining between them. The CDR3 is 14 amino acids. The CDR3 loop is CASRSIRGRDTQYF. The DNA for the CDR3 is TGTGCCAGCAGGTCCATAAGGGGGAGAGATACGCAGTATTTT.

The chain carries TRBV29-1 and TRBJ2-5, with TRBD2 identical over 7 bases. The V and J ends lost 4 bases and 5 bases, in that order; junction bases with no gene match: 7. This CDR3 has 13 amino acids. Germline V gives CDR1 SQVTM, CDR2 ANQGSEA. The CDR3 DNA reads TGCAGCGTTGTTGCGGGAGTCGGTGAGACCCAGTACTTC. It is translated as CSVVAGVGETQYF.

The rearrangement joins TRBV6-6 to TRBJ1-5, with no clear D. Trimming pared 5 bases from V and 3 bases from J, leaving 11 bases between. The CDR3 totals 14 residues. Germline CDR1 and CDR2: MNHNY and SVGAGI (reference sequence). The CDR3 spells CASSQKVNNQPQHF. CDR3 in DNA: TGTGCCAGCAGTCAAAAAGTAAACAATCAGCCCCAGCATTTT.

Here the CDR3 reads CASSQDHGASRYF. The CDR3 coding sequence is TGTGCCAGCAGCCAGGATCACGGGGCTTCCCGGTACTTC. V is TRBV3-1 and J is TRBJ2-4, with D perhaps being TRBD1 or TRBD2 (5 bases each). With 3 bases removed from V and 15 bases from J, the gap between germline ends came to 18 bases. This CDR3 has 13 residues. Germline values: CDR1 LGHDT, CDR2 YNNKEL (reference sequence).

This chain connects TRBV12-3 or TRBV12-4 to TRBJ2-3; 8 bases are a match to TRBD2. The V and J ends lost 5 bases and 6 bases, in that order; junction bases with no gene match: 10. This CDR3 has 15 residues. CDR3 nucleotides: TGTGCCAGCAGTCCACTAGCGGACCCCAAGGATACGCAGTATTTT. Translation gives CASSPLADPKDTQYF.

The V and J genes are TRBV12-3 or TRBV12-4 and TRBJ2-7; D is unclear. The length of the CDR3 is 15 residues. V was cut by 2 bases and J by 2 bases, with 13 bases left in between. The CDR3 DNA reads TGTGCCAGCAGTTTATCTGGGGTAAGGACCTACGAGCAGTACTTC. Amino acid sequence: CASSLSGVRTYEQYF.